The rows below give T cell receptor beta chains drawn from one sample of a study of technical replicates of blood from a few donors. The data were produced by immunoSEQ multiplex PCR, yet TCRdb's version contains in-frame clones alone and is incomplete. The table lists roughly 60,000 clones, less than 90% of them singletons. What was sequenced was PBMCs. All receptors come from a human donor in good health. Some clones in this sample may be carry-over from other donors' samples. Each CDR3 is given with its conserved first and last residue. The order of the fields is clone size, D gene, J gene, V gene, CDR3 protein, CDR3 DNA. D genes are given only for firm matches. Only part of the rows carry a size: once, few, many, or a class if the clone is expanded.

clone_size: .; d_call: TRBD2; j_call: TRBJ2-1; v_call: TRBV5-1; cdr3_aa: CASSSLGLAGHNEQFF; cdr3_nt: TGCGCCAGCAGCTCCCTCGGACTAGCGGGCCACAATGAGCAGTTCTTC
clone_size: .; d_call: .; j_call: TRBJ2-7; v_call: TRBV5-1; cdr3_aa: CASRLLENEQYF; cdr3_nt: TGCGCCAGCAGACTACTAGAGAACGAGCAGTACTTC
clone_size: .; d_call: .; j_call: TRBJ1-4; v_call: TRBV6-5; cdr3_aa: CASSYKGRGEKLFF; cdr3_nt: TGTGCCAGCAGTTATAAAGGGAGGGGGGAAAAACTGTTTTTT
clone_size: once; d_call: .; j_call: TRBJ1-1; v_call: TRBV7-2; cdr3_aa: CASSSPSGGTEAFF; cdr3_nt: TGTGCCAGCAGCTCGCCCAGTGGGGGGACTGAAGCTTTCTTT
clone_size: .; d_call: .; j_call: TRBJ2-2; v_call: TRBV21-1; cdr3_aa: CASILQEGTGELFF; cdr3_nt: TGTGCCAGCATTCTCCAGGAGGGCACCGGGGAGCTGTTTTTT
clone_size: .; d_call: .; j_call: TRBJ1-2; v_call: TRBV4-1; cdr3_aa: CASSQEGANYGYTF; cdr3_nt: TGCGCCAGCAGCCAAGAAGGGGCTAACTATGGCTACACCTTC
clone_size: once; d_call: TRBD2; j_call: TRBJ2-3; v_call: TRBV13; cdr3_aa: CASQQGLAVDTQYF; cdr3_nt: TGTGCCTCTCAACAGGGACTAGCGGTTGATACGCAGTATTTT
clone_size: medium-sized; d_call: TRBD2; j_call: TRBJ2-7; v_call: TRBV4-2; cdr3_aa: CASSVLAGIYEQYF; cdr3_nt: TGTGCCAGCAGCGTCCTAGCGGGTATTTACGAGCAGTACTTC
clone_size: .; d_call: TRBD2; j_call: TRBJ2-7; v_call: TRBV11-2; cdr3_aa: CASTSRGLAGLHEQYF; cdr3_nt: TGTGCCAGCACCTCCAGGGGACTAGCGGGACTACACGAGCAGTACTTC
clone_size: .; d_call: TRBD1; j_call: TRBJ1-2; v_call: TRBV27; cdr3_aa: CASRGGRGNYGYTF; cdr3_nt: TGTGCCAGCAGAGGGGGCAGGGGCAACTATGGCTACACCTTC
clone_size: .; d_call: TRBD2; j_call: TRBJ2-5; v_call: TRBV5-5; cdr3_aa: CASSPARGGLTQYF; cdr3_nt: TGTGCCAGCAGCCCGGCTCGCGGGGGATTGACCCAGTACTTC
clone_size: .; d_call: .; j_call: TRBJ2-5; v_call: TRBV2; cdr3_aa: CASSVSETQYF; cdr3_nt: TGTGCCAGCAGTGTCTCAGAGACCCAGTACTTC
clone_size: .; d_call: TRBD1; j_call: TRBJ1-3; v_call: TRBV6-1; cdr3_aa: CASTPGGRIYF; cdr3_nt: TGTGCCAGCACCCCAGGGGGGAGAATATATTTT
clone_size: .; d_call: TRBD1; j_call: TRBJ1-2; v_call: TRBV5-1; cdr3_aa: CASSTGTASSYGYTF; cdr3_nt: TGCGCCAGCAGTACCGGGACAGCATCAAGCTATGGCTACACCTTC
clone_size: once; d_call: .; j_call: TRBJ2-7; v_call: TRBV9; cdr3_aa: CASSARDSYEQYF; cdr3_nt: TGTGCCAGCAGCGCCAGGGATTCCTACGAGCAGTACTTC
clone_size: .; d_call: .; j_call: TRBJ1-5; v_call: TRBV2; cdr3_aa: CASSARQSRVYYSNQPQHF; cdr3_nt: TGTGCCAGCAGCGCAAGACAGTCCCGAGTTTATTATAGCAATCAGCCCCAGCATTTT
clone_size: .; d_call: .; j_call: TRBJ2-7; v_call: TRBV7-2; cdr3_aa: CASSLELAAAEQYF; cdr3_nt: TGTGCCAGCAGCTTAGAACTAGCCGCCGCCGAGCAGTACTTC
clone_size: .; d_call: TRBD2; j_call: TRBJ2-2; v_call: TRBV2; cdr3_aa: CASSGTSGWTGELFF; cdr3_nt: TGTGCCAGCAGTGGGACTAGCGGGTGGACCGGGGAGCTGTTTTTT
clone_size: .; d_call: TRBD1; j_call: TRBJ1-2; v_call: TRBV18; cdr3_aa: CASSPTGGDYGYTF; cdr3_nt: TGTGCCAGCTCGCCGACAGGGGGAGACTATGGCTACACCTTC
clone_size: .; d_call: .; j_call: TRBJ1-1; v_call: TRBV4-1; cdr3_aa: CASSQDPPGMNTEAFF; cdr3_nt: TGCGCCAGCAGCCAAGATCCTCCAGGCATGAACACTGAAGCTTTCTTT
clone_size: .; d_call: TRBD2; j_call: TRBJ2-2; v_call: TRBV5-1; cdr3_aa: CASSPGLAGGPRGELFF; cdr3_nt: TGCGCCAGCAGCCCTGGACTAGCGGGAGGGCCTAGAGGGGAGCTGTTTTTT
clone_size: .; d_call: .; j_call: TRBJ1-1; v_call: TRBV7-9; cdr3_aa: CASSYMVGVDTEAFF; cdr3_nt: TGTGCCAGCAGTTATATGGTCGGGGTTGACACTGAAGCTTTCTTT
clone_size: .; d_call: TRBD2; j_call: TRBJ2-6; v_call: TRBV30; cdr3_aa: CAWRPGLVPGANVLTF; cdr3_nt: TGTGCCTGGAGGCCGGGACTAGTTCCTGGGGCCAACGTCCTGACTTTC
clone_size: .; d_call: TRBD1; j_call: TRBJ2-7; v_call: TRBV7-2; cdr3_aa: CASSSQTGGGYEQYF; cdr3_nt: TGTGCCAGCAGCTCACAGACAGGGGGAGGCTACGAGCAGTACTTC
clone_size: .; d_call: TRBD1; j_call: TRBJ2-7; v_call: TRBV29-1; cdr3_aa: CSVRGTGAHEQYF; cdr3_nt: TGCAGCGTTCGTGGGACAGGGGCTCACGAGCAGTACTTC
clone_size: .; d_call: TRBD1; j_call: TRBJ1-6; v_call: TRBV19; cdr3_aa: CASSGTGGGSGSPLHF; cdr3_nt: TGTGCCAGTAGTGGGACAGGAGGAGGATCTGGTTCACCCCTCCACTTT
clone_size: once; d_call: .; j_call: TRBJ2-1; v_call: TRBV7-3; cdr3_aa: CASSLYLTGGVSYNEQFF; cdr3_nt: TGTGCCAGCAGCTTATACCTAACTGGCGGGGTCTCCTACAATGAGCAGTTCTTC
clone_size: .; d_call: TRBD2; j_call: TRBJ2-5; v_call: TRBV6-5; cdr3_aa: CASRGSGNQETQYF; cdr3_nt: TGTGCCAGCCGGGGTAGCGGGAATCAAGAGACCCAGTACTTC
clone_size: few; d_call: .; j_call: TRBJ1-3; v_call: TRBV19; cdr3_aa: CASSETAGNTIYF; cdr3_nt: TGTGCCAGTAGTGAGACAGCTGGAAACACCATATATTTT
clone_size: .; d_call: .; j_call: TRBJ2-7; v_call: TRBV27; cdr3_aa: CASSFRWASGSSFDRYEQCF; cdr3_nt: .
clone_size: .; d_call: TRBD2; j_call: TRBJ2-5; v_call: TRBV6-1; cdr3_aa: CASSEALLGLRDF; cdr3_nt: TGTGCCAGCAGTGAAGCGCTTCTGGGACTAAGAGACTTC
clone_size: .; d_call: TRBD2; j_call: TRBJ2-1; v_call: TRBV5-4; cdr3_aa: CASRRLERERVEQFF; cdr3_nt: TGTGCCTCCCGCCGCTTGGAGCGGGAGCGCGTTGAGCAGTTCTTC
clone_size: .; d_call: .; j_call: TRBJ2-2; v_call: TRBV2; cdr3_aa: CATTLTGVAGELFF; cdr3_nt: TGTGCCACAACCTTGACGGGGGTAGCCGGGGAGCTGTTTTTT
clone_size: .; d_call: TRBD2; j_call: TRBJ2-3; v_call: TRBV5-4; cdr3_aa: CASSVTSGGKSHTQYF; cdr3_nt: TGTGCCAGCAGCGTGACTAGCGGGGGGAAATCTCATACGCAGTATTTT
clone_size: .; d_call: TRBD1; j_call: TRBJ1-6; v_call: TRBV9; cdr3_aa: CASSATGDNSPLHF; cdr3_nt: TGTGCCAGCAGCGCGACAGGGGATAATTCACCCCTCCACTTT
clone_size: .; d_call: TRBD1; j_call: TRBJ1-6; v_call: TRBV6-5; cdr3_aa: CASSYSRVQGDSPLHF; cdr3_nt: TGTGCCAGCAGTTACTCTAGGGTACAGGGGGATTCACCCCTCCACTTT
clone_size: .; d_call: .; j_call: TRBJ1-5; v_call: TRBV15; cdr3_aa: CATSSVPGGNQPQHF; cdr3_nt: TGTGCCACCTCGTCGGTTCCCGGGGGCAATCAGCCCCAGCATTTT
clone_size: .; d_call: TRBD1; j_call: TRBJ1-3; v_call: TRBV7-8; cdr3_aa: CASSVRGQLGDTIYF; cdr3_nt: TGTGCCAGCAGCGTACGGGGACAGCTTGGGGACACCATATATTTT
clone_size: .; d_call: .; j_call: TRBJ2-1; v_call: TRBV6-5; cdr3_aa: CASSYGAGPNEQFF; cdr3_nt: TGTGCCAGCAGTTACGGCGCAGGGCCCAATGAGCAGTTCTTC
clone_size: .; d_call: .; j_call: TRBJ1-1; v_call: TRBV5-6; cdr3_aa: CASSYDGSGAFF; cdr3_nt: TGTGCCAGCAGCTACGACGGGAGTGGAGCTTTCTTT
clone_size: .; d_call: TRBD1; j_call: TRBJ2-1; v_call: TRBV25-1; cdr3_aa: CASRQGASNEQFF; cdr3_nt: TGTGCCAGCAGACAGGGGGCGTCCAATGAGCAGTTCTTC
clone_size: .; d_call: .; j_call: TRBJ2-3; v_call: TRBV6-6; cdr3_aa: CASSYSYTDTQYF; cdr3_nt: TGTGCCAGCAGTTACTCGTACACAGATACGCAGTATTTT